This TCR beta chain was profiled in a study of blood T cell repertoires in COVID-19. Study-level background: Donors in the United States, Italy and Spain gave samples during acute or convalescent COVID-19. PBMCs, B-cell-depleted T cells, or T cells provided the cDNA or gDNA that made up the material.

Authors' analysis steps: Reference gene primers were amplified, and this amplification served to estimate nucleated cell counts. Sequencing was performed with immunoSEQ multiplex PCR; in TCRdb, only in-frame clones are kept and a portion is missing. For V, J and clone size, that table is used; D and trimming come from the DNA. The sample contains some 35,000 clones, roughly four fifths of which appear only once. The CDR3 covers 13 residues. Between the trimmed V and J ends, which lost 4 bases and 1 base, there was a span of 8 bases. Looked up from germline, CDR1 is SGHRS and CDR2 is YFSETQ. The chain joins TRBV5-1 to TRBJ1-1; a possible D gene is TRBD1 (6 bases). This receptor was identified in a man aged 50 to 59 with acute or convalescent COVID-19. The specimen sequenced was peripheral blood. The CDR3 sequence is CASSEDRNTEAFF. CDR3 bases: TGCGCCAGCAGCGAGGACAGGAACACTGAAGCTTTCTTT.